The TCR beta chain described here comes from a study of CD8 T cells in ankylosing spondylitis. MiXCR, run by TCRdb on the 5' RACE reads, gives a single entry per CDR3 protein. The data show approximately 220,000 distinct CDR3 sequences, with about 10% seen just once and about 20% held by the top ten. CDR3 length: 13 amino acids. Germline CDR1 is SQVTM and CDR2 is ANQGSEA. V lost 7 bases to trimming and J lost 6 bases, with 18 bases between them. Sequenced sample: blood, either unsorted or a sorted T cell fraction (not recorded which). This TCR derives from a male donor with ankylosing spondylitis or in good health (not recorded which). The chain carries TRBV29-1 and TRBJ1-2, with TRBD1 as a possible D gene (5 bases). CDR3 nucleotide sequence: TGCAGCGCCGGGGGTCATCAGGGTAATGGCTACACCTTC. Translation: CSAGGHQGNGYTF.